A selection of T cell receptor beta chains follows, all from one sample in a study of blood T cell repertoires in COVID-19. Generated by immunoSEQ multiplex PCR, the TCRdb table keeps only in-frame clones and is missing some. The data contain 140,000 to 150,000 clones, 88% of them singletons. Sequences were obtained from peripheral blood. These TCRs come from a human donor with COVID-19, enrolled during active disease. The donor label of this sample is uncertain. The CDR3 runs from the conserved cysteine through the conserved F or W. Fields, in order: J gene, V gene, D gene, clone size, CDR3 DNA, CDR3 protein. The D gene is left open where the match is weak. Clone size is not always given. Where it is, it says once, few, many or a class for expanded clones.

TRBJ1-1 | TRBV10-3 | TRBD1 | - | TGTGCCAGCGACAGGGGGCCGGAGGACCCTGAAGCTTTCTTT | CASDRGPEDPEAFF
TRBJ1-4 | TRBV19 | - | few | TGTGCCACCCGTGGCGAGGCTAATGAAAAACTGTTTTTT | CATRGEANEKLFF
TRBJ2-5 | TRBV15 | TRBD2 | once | TGTGCCACCAGCAGAGATCTAGCGGGGGGAGGAGAGACCCAGTACTTC | CATSRDLAGGGETQYF
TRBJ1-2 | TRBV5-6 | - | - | TGTGCCAGCAGTCTATACACCCGGGTGGGCTATGGCTACACCTTC | CASSLYTRVGYGYTF
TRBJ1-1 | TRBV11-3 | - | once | TGTGCCAGCAAGACTCTAGGCCGCACTGAAGCTTTCTTT | CASKTLGRTEAFF
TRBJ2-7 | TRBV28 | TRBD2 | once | TGTGCCACCATCGTAGCGGGAGGTGGTCCCTACTACGAGCAGTACTTC | CATIVAGGGPYYEQYF
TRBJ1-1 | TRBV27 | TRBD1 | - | TGTGCCAGCAGGAAACAGGGGGCGGAAACTGAAGCTTTCTTT | CASRKQGAETEAFF
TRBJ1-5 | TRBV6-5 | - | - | TGTGCCAGCAGTTACACAGGGAATAGCAATCAGCCCCAGCATTTT | CASSYTGNSNQPQHF
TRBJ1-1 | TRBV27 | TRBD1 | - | TGTGCCAGCAGTTTCGCGACAGGGACTCGTGAAGCTTTCTTT | CASSFATGTREAFF
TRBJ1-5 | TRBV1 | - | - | TGCACCAGCAGCGAGGGACAGGGAGGCCAGCCCCAGCATTTT | CTSSEGQGGQPQHF
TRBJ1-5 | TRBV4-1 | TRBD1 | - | TGCGCCAGCAGCCCGCGCCTGAAAGGCGAGGGGACAGGCAATCAGCCCCAGCATTTT | CASSPRLKGEGTGNQPQHF
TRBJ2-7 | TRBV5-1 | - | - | TGCGCCAGCAGCAAACTGGAGACCGGTTTGGAGCAGTACTTC | CASSKLETGLEQYF
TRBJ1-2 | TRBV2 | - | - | TGTGCCAGCAGTGAAAGGGTAGGGGATGGCTACACCTTC | CASSERVGDGYTF
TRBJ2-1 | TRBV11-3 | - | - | TGTGCCAGCAGCTTAGAGGTGGGAGCGTACAATGAGCAGTTCTTC | CASSLEVGAYNEQFF
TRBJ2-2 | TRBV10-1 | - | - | TGCGCCAGCAGGCCGGGACAAAGCACCGGGGAGCTGTTTTTT | CASRPGQSTGELFF
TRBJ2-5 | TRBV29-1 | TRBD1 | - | TGCAGCGTGGCGCAGGGGGCCCAAGAGACCCAGTACTTC | CSVAQGAQETQYF
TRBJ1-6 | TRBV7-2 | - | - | TGTGCCAGCAGCCCCTCGCGGGGCTCCTATAATTCACCCCTCCACTTT | CASSPSRGSYNSPLHF
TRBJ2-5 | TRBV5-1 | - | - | TGCGCCAGCACCCGGTCAGCGACGAAGTCGGAGACCCAGTACTTC | CASTRSATKSETQYF
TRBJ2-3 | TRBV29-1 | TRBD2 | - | TGCAGCGTTTTGAGGAGCGGGGGTTTTACAGATACGCAGTATTTT | CSVLRSGGFTDTQYF
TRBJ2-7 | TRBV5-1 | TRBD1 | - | TGCGCCAGCAGCTTGATAGGACAGGGCTACGAGCAGTACTTC | CASSLIGQGYEQYF
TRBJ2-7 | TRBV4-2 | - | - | TGTGCCAGCAGCCTAGCCTCCGGTGCGAATATCAACGAGCAGTACTTC | CASSLASGANINEQYF
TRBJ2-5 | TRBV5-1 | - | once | TGCGCCAGCAGCTCAGGAAGGGAGACCCAGTACTTC | CASSSGRETQYF
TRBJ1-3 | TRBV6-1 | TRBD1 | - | TGTGCCAGCAGTGCCGAGCCGGGACAGGAAGGAAACACCATATATTTT | CASSAEPGQEGNTIYF
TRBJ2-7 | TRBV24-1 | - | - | TGTGCCACCAGTCCCTTTGACGGCGGGGATCCGGCCTACGAGCAGTACTTC | CATSPFDGGDPAYEQYF
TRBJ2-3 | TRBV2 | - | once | TGTGCCAGCAGTGGTCAACTAGGGAGCACAGATACGCAGTATTTT | CASSGQLGSTDTQYF
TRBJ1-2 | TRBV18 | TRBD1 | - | TGTGCCAGCTCACGCACAGGGGGCGGTGGCTACACCTTC | CASSRTGGGGYTF
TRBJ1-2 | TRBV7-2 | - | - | TGTGCCAGCAGCTTAGCTCGGGGGTATTCCGAGGAGGGCTACACCTTC | CASSLARGYSEEGYTF
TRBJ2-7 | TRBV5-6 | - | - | TGTGCCAGCAGCTTGGGAGTCTACGAGCAGTACTTC | CASSLGVYEQYF
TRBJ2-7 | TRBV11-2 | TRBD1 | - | TGTGCCAGCAGCTTAGACCGGGACAGGGACTACGAGCAGTACTTC | CASSLDRDRDYEQYF
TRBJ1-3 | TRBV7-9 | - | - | TGTGCCAGCAGCTTATATCCCGGAAACACCATATATTTT | CASSLYPGNTIYF
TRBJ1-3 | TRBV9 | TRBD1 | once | TGTGCCAGCAGCGTTATGACAGGGGCTGGAAACACCATATATTTT | CASSVMTGAGNTIYF
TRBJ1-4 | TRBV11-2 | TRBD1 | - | TGTGCCAGCAGCTTGCTCAGGGGGCGGAATGAAAAACTGTTTTTT | CASSLLRGRNEKLFF
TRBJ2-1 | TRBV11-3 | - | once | TGTGCCAGCAGCCGGCCATGGGGAGCCCCCGGAAATGAGCAGTTCTTC | CASSRPWGAPGNEQFF
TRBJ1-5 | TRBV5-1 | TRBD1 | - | TGCGCCAGCAGCTTGACAGGGGCCTACAATCAGCCCCAGCATTTT | CASSLTGAYNQPQHF
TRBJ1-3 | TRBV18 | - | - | TGTGCCAGCTCACCCGCAACAGGCCTATCTGGAAACACCATATATTTT | CASSPATGLSGNTIYF
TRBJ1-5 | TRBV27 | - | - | TGTGCCAGCAGTTTAAGACAGAGCAATCAGCCCCAGCATTTT | CASSLRQSNQPQHF
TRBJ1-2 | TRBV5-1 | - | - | TGCGCCAGCAGCTTGCTAGCCCTCGACTATGGCTACACCTTC | CASSLLALDYGYTF
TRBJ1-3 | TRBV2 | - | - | TGTGCCAGCAGTGAAAATCTCTCTGGAAACACCATATATTTT | CASSENLSGNTIYF
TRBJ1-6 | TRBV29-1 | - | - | TGCAGCGTTGAACCGTCTGGAGGGAGGGCGCTTAATTCACCCCTCCACTTT | CSVEPSGGRALNSPLHF
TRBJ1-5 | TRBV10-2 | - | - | TGCGCCAGCAGTGGGGCTGGGGCTCTTACTACTGACAATCAGCCCCAGCATTTT | CASSGAGALTTDNQPQHF
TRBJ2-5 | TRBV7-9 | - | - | TGTGCCAGCAGCGACCAGGGGTCCCAAGAGACCCAGTACTTC | CASSDQGSQETQYF
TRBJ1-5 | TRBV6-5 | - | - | TGTGCCAGCAGTCGGACTGAGAATCAGCCCCAGCATTTT | CASSRTENQPQHF
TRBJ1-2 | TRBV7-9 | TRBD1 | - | TGTGCCAGCAGCTCGACAGGGGGCGCTTACTATGGCTACACCTTC | CASSSTGGAYYGYTF
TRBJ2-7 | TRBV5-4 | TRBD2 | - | TGTGCCAGCAGCCTCGGACTAGCGGGGACCTACGAGCAGTACTTC | CASSLGLAGTYEQYF
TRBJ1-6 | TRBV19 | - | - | TGTGCCAGTAGACAGACAGGAGATAATTCACCCCTCCACTTT | CASRQTGDNSPLHF
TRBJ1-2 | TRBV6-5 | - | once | TGTGCCAGCGGGAGTTGGGCTAACTATGGCTACACCTTC | CASGSWANYGYTF
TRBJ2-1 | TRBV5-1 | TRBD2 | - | TGCGCCAGCAGGCAAGCGGGGGGACCCTACAATGAGCAGTTCTTC | CASRQAGGPYNEQFF
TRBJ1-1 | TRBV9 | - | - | TGTGCCAGCAGCGCAATCGGAGTCTCTGAAGCTTTCTTT | CASSAIGVSEAFF
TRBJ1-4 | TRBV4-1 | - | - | TGCGCCAGCAGCCAAGATAGCGGGGAGGGGGCAACTAATGAAAAACTGTTTTTT | CASSQDSGEGATNEKLFF
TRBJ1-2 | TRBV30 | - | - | TGTGCCTGGAGTCAACAGGTTTTAAACTATGGCTACACCTTC | CAWSQQVLNYGYTF